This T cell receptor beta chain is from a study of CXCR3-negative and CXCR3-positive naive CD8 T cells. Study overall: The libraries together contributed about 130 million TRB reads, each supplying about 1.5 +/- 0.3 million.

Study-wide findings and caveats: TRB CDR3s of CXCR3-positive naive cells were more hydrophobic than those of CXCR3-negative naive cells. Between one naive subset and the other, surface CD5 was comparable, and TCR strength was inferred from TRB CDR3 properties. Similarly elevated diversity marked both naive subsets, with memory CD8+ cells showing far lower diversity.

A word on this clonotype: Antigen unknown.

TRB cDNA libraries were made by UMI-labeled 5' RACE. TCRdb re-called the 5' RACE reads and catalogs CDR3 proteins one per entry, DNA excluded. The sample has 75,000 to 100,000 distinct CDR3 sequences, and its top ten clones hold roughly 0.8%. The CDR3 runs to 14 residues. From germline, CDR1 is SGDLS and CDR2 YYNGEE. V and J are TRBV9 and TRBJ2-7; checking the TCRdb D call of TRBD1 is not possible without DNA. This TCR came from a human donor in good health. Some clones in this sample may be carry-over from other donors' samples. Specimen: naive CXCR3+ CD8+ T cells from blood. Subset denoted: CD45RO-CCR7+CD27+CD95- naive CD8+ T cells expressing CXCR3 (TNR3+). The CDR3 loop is CASSVSDRFYEQYF.